These 27 T cell receptor beta chains came from one sample sequenced in a study of Ad26.COV2.S vaccination and SARS-CoV-2 variants. Treatment given: around 19 received Ad26.COV2.S at low or high dose, single or two shots; about 5 received placebo; per-sample allocation not given. Material that was analyzed had been drawn on day 63 after the first vaccine or placebo injection. The data were produced by immunoSEQ multiplex PCR, yet TCRdb's version contains in-frame clones alone and is incomplete. Of over 350,000 clones detected, more than 85% appear once; the ten largest clones hold roughly 3.5%. This material consisted of peripheral blood, taken in a trial of Ad26.COV2.S vaccine versus placebo. Receptors originate from a person aged 18 to 59 who received the Ad26.COV2.S COVID-19 vaccine or a placebo.

This sequence joins TRBV11-2 and TRBJ2-5, with D perhaps TRBD1 (5 bases). This CDR3 is built from 15 residues. The V end lost 5 bases, the J end lost 2 bases, and 15 bases lay between the germline ends. Per the germline V gene, CDR1 is SGHAT and CDR2 is FQNNGV. CDR3 in amino acids: CASSPPRALQETQYF. Written as DNA, the CDR3 is TGTGCCAGCAGCCCCCCCAGGGCTTTACAAGAGACCCAGTACTTC.

This chain links TRBV24-1 with TRBJ1-2; TRBD1 matches 7 bases. The CDR3 totals 13 residues. Germline assignment: CDR1 KGHDR and CDR2 SFDVKD. V shed 4 bases and J 4 bases; nucleotides not matched to a gene: 2. CDR3 nucleotide sequence: TGTGCCACCAGTGAAACAGGGGCCTATGGCTACACCTTC. Translation: CATSETGAYGYTF.

V is TRBV4-2 and J is TRBJ2-3; 10 nucleotides match TRBD2. Germline CDR1 is LGHNA and CDR2 is YNFKEQ. J gave up 2 bases and V 3 bases, and 14 bases lay outside the gene matches. This CDR3 has 19 residues. Here the CDR3 reads CASSQDREGSGGPTDTQYF. CDR3 nucleotide sequence: TGTGCCAGCAGCCAGGATCGGGAGGGTAGCGGGGGGCCCACAGATACGCAGTATTTT.

The chain recombines TRBV18 with TRBJ2-7, with D perhaps matching TRBD2 (6 bases). This CDR3 region has 13 residues. Trimming shortened V by 6 bases and J by 12 bases, and 21 bases separated the two germline ends. Germline V lookup: CDR1 KGHSH, CDR2 LQKENI. The CDR3 nucleotides read TGTGCCAGCTCCCCCAGTGCGAAACTAGCAGCGTACTTC. It encodes CASSPSAKLAAYF.

This clone was found once. The chain employs TRBV11-2 and TRBJ1-6; 8 nucleotides align to TRBD1. There are 17 residues in the CDR3. The V segment lost 2 bases and the J segment 4 bases; nucleotides outside the gene matches: 7. From germline, CDR1 is SGHAT and CDR2 FQNNGV. This chain's CDR3 is CASSLRGTGSYNSPLHF. The CDR3 DNA reads as TGTGCCAGCAGCTTACGGGGGACAGGCTCGTATAATTCACCCCTCCACTTT.

The chain is built from TRBV30 and TRBJ1-2; maybe TRBD1 (5 bases). The V and J ends lost 2 bases and 10 bases respectively, with 20 bases between them. The CDR3 totals 14 residues. CDR1 and CDR2 from the germline V gene are GTSNPN and SVGIG (reference sequence). CDR3 amino acids: CAWSIPGTSTSYTF. The CDR3, as DNA: TGTGCCTGGAGTATACCTGGGACCTCGACATCCTACACCTTC.

This clone was detected only once. The chain joins TRBV28 to TRBJ1-4; the match to TRBD1 covers 7 bases. J was trimmed by 1 base and V by 5 bases; bases with no gene match: 10. Germline V CDR1 and CDR2: MDHEN, SYDVKM. CDR3 length: 17 amino acids. DNA of the CDR3: TGTGCCAGCAGTCCTACAGGGGTAGCGGGAACTAATGAAAAACTGTTTTTT. It yields the protein CASSPTGVAGTNEKLFF.

CDR3 amino acids: CASSRARGTGTQYF. Here the CDR3 DNA reads TGTGCCAGCAGCCGTGCCAGGGGAACGGGGACCCAGTACTTC. J is TRBJ2-5 and V is TRBV3-1 (or the pseudogene TRBV3-2), with a possible D match to TRBD1 (6 bases). Germline CDR1 is LGHDT and CDR2 is YNNKEL (reference sequence). The V end lost 4 bases, the J end lost 7 bases, and 16 bases lay between the germline ends. This CDR3 is 14 amino acids long.

The chain uses TRBV7-2 and TRBJ2-3, with D possibly matching TRBD2 (5 bases). This CDR3 region has 13 residues. Trimming removed 3 bases from V and 1 base from J, with 5 bases in between. CDR1 is SGHTA, CDR2 FQGNSA, per germline. The CDR3 protein is CASSFGGTDTQYF. The CDR3 DNA reads TGTGCCAGCAGCTTCGGGGGCACAGATACGCAGTATTTT.

This chain links TRBV19 with TRBJ1-3; D not certain. The CDR3 runs to 13 residues. CDR1 is LNHDA, CDR2 SQIVND, per germline (reference sequence). Trimming cost V 3 bases and J 4 bases, with 7 bases left between them. As DNA, the CDR3 is TGTGCCAGTAGTATTAGCCTCGGAAACACCATATATTTT. Protein sequence: CASSISLGNTIYF.

The rearrangement uses TRBV3-1 (or the pseudogene TRBV3-2) and TRBJ1-1; D possibly corresponds to TRBD1 (5 bases). Germline V lookup: CDR1 LGHDT, CDR2 YNNKEL (reference sequence). This CDR3 is built from 15 residues. The V gene lost 4 bases and the J gene lost 2 bases, with 14 bases spanning the gap. This CDR3 reads CASSPRGRDNTEAFF. The DNA of the CDR3 is TGTGCCAGCAGCCCCCGGGGCAGGGATAACACTGAAGCTTTCTTT.

This clone was counted a single time. The chain joins TRBV19 to TRBJ2-1; a possible D gene is TRBD1 (5 bases). Trimming stripped 3 bases from V and 0 bases from J, with 6 bases between. The length of the CDR3 is 14 residues. Germline CDR1 and CDR2: LNHDA and SQIVND (reference sequence). The CDR3 reads CASSIDSSYNEQFF. CDR3 DNA: TGTGCCAGTAGTATCGACAGCTCCTACAATGAGCAGTTCTTC. The entire variable domain, with the rest obtained from reference TRBV19 and TRBJ2-1, is as follows: DGGITQSPKYLFRKEGQNVTLSCEQNLNHDAMYWYRQDPGQGLRLIYYSQIVNDFQKGDIAEGYSVSREKKESFPLTVTSAQKNPTAFYLCASSIDSSYNEQFFGPGTRLTVL.

The V and J genes are TRBV29-1 and TRBJ1-2; 8 nucleotides match TRBD1. This CDR3 contains 13 residues. Losses at the gene ends were 3 bases for V and 5 bases for J; bases not matched to a gene: 5. Germline CDR1 reads SQVTM; CDR2 reads ANQGSEA. The CDR3 nucleotides are TGCAGCGTTGATATCACAGGGGGTTATGGCTACACCTTC. Amino acids: CSVDITGGYGYTF. The variable domain in full, with the rest retrieved from reference TRBV29-1 and TRBJ1-2, is SAVISQKPSRDICQRGTSLTIQCQVDSQVTMMFWYRQQPGQSLTLIATANQGSEATYESGFVIDKFPISRPNLTFSTLTVSNMSPEDSSIYLCSVDITGGYGYTFGSGTRLTVV.

The chain joins TRBV19 to TRBJ2-7; D remains unclear. Germline V gene data show CDR1 as LNHDA and CDR2 as SQIVND (reference sequence). V gave up 6 bases and J gave up 1 base, with 16 bases separating them. This CDR3 comprises 15 residues. CDR3 bases: TGTGCCAGTAGCCCCAGTGGCGTTATATCCTACGAGCAGTACTTC. It specifies CASSPSGVISYEQYF.

The V and J genes are TRBV25-1 and TRBJ2-1; the D is unclear. The length of the CDR3 is 15 residues. Germline assignment: CDR1 MGHDK and CDR2 SYGVNS. V was clipped by 3 bases and J by 9 bases, with 18 bases between them. The CDR3 loop is CASSDSGLTSGEQFF. In DNA form, the CDR3 reads TGTGCCAGCAGTGATTCCGGTTTAACCAGTGGTGAGCAGTTCTTC.

The rearrangement uses TRBV20-1 and TRBJ2-7; 8 bases align to TRBD1. The CDR3 has 11 residues. Unmatched junction bases numbered 4, after V lost 6 bases and J lost 6 bases. The germline V gene has CDR1 DFQATT and CDR2 SNEGSKA (reference sequence). The CDR3 here is CSATTGVEQYF. CDR3 DNA sequence: TGCAGTGCCACGACAGGGGTCGAGCAGTACTTC.

The J gene is TRBJ2-1, the V gene TRBV3-1 (or the pseudogene TRBV3-2); possible D gene TRBD1, 6 bases. The CDR3 is 12 residues long. The V gene's germline CDR1 is LGHDT and CDR2 YNNKEL (reference sequence). V lost 1 base, J lost 15 bases, and 13 bases lay in between. For the CDR3, the DNA is TGTGCCAGCAGCCAAGGGCAGGGGCCAGGGTTCTTC. This sequence encodes CASSQGQGPGFF.

V is TRBV7-9 and J is TRBJ2-7; 8 bases agree with TRBD1. The V gene's germline CDR1 is SEHNR and CDR2 FQNEAQ (reference sequence). After removal of 5 bases from V and 3 bases from J, the junction contained 12 bases not matched to a gene. This CDR3 is built from 16 residues. CDR3 sequence (DNA): TGTGCCAGCAGCCCTCCATACCGGGACAGGATCTACGAGCAGTACTTC. This sequence encodes CASSPPYRDRIYEQYF.

The chain combines TRBV18 with TRBJ2-3; 8 bases are shared with TRBD2. This CDR3 has 16 residues. Germline CDR1 reads KGHSH; CDR2 reads LQKENI. Germline trimming cut 4 bases from V and 0 bases from J; bases unmatched to any gene: 6. Here the CDR3 reads CASSQIAGTSTDTQYF. In nucleotides, the CDR3 is TGTGCCAGCTCACAGATAGCGGGGACTAGCACAGATACGCAGTATTTT.

The chain joins TRBV7-2 to TRBJ1-2, with a possible D match to TRBD1 (5 bases). CDR3 length: 13 residues. CDR1 is SGHTA and CDR2 is FQGNSA in the germline V gene. Trimming left V 7 bases short and J 5 bases short, with 14 bases between. The CDR3 DNA follows: TGTGCCAGCAAGTCATCGGGGGATTATGGCTACACCTTC. The encoded protein is CASKSSGDYGYTF.

This rearrangement joins TRBV30 to TRBJ1-1; 8 bases align to TRBD1. Germline V CDR1 and CDR2: GTSNPN, SVGIG (reference sequence). J lost 1 base, V lost 5 bases, and 0 bases had no gene match. The CDR3 is 12 residues long. The CDR3 DNA reads as TGTGCCTGGGGACAGGGGAACACTGAAGCTTTCTTT. Protein product: CAWGQGNTEAFF.

The J gene is TRBJ2-7, the V gene TRBV18; D is perhaps TRBD1 (6 bases). The CDR3 runs 13 residues. Germline V gene sequence: CDR1 KGHSH, CDR2 LQKENI. V lost 4 bases to trimming and J lost 3 bases, with 10 bases between them. CDR3: CASSLPDSYEQYF. CDR3 DNA sequence: TGTGCCAGCTCACTCCCGGACAGCTACGAGCAGTACTTC.

The chain recombines TRBV18 with TRBJ1-5; D is perhaps TRBD1 (5 bases). The CDR3 is 14 residues long. Trimming stripped 6 bases from V and 0 bases from J, with 9 bases between. From germline, CDR1 is KGHSH and CDR2 LQKENI. CDR3 nucleotide sequence: TGTGCCAGCTCTTTCAGGGATAGCAATCAGCCCCAGCATTTT. It specifies CASSFRDSNQPQHF. Full variable domain (rest looked up from reference TRBV18 and TRBJ1-5): NAGVMQNPRHLVRRRGQEARLRCSPMKGHSHVYWYRQLPEEGLKFMVYLQKENIIDESGMPKERFSAEFPKEGPSILRIQQVVRGDSAAYFCASSFRDSNQPQHFGDGTRLSIL.

The J gene is TRBJ1-5, the V gene TRBV6-7, with 7 bases identical to TRBD1. TRBV6-7 is classed as an ORF, of uncertain function. V shed 3 bases, J shed 1 base, and the junction held 6 bases outside the gene matches. The CDR3 is 16 amino acids. CDR3 region: CASSYRQGISNQPQHF. In nucleotides, the CDR3 is TGTGCCAGCAGTTATAGACAGGGCATAAGCAATCAGCCCCAGCATTTT.

This clone was observed once. The chain has TRBV27 and TRBJ2-7; 8 bases agree with TRBD1. The CDR3 is 15 residues long. The V segment lost 6 bases and the J segment 0 bases; nucleotides outside the gene matches: 7. CDR1 is MNHEY and CDR2 is SMNVEV in the germline V gene (reference sequence). CDR3 loop: CASRPQGASSYEQYF. The CDR3 DNA follows: TGTGCCAGCAGACCTCAGGGGGCCAGCTCCTACGAGCAGTACTTC.

The CDR3 is CASSTWDNNNEQFF. CDR3 in DNA: TGTGCCAGCAGTACCTGGGACAACAACAATGAGCAGTTCTTC. J is TRBJ2-1 and V is TRBV27, with D maybe TRBD1 (6 bases). This CDR3 is 14 amino acids long. The germline V gene has CDR1 MNHEY and CDR2 SMNVEV (reference sequence). The V end lost 5 bases, the J end lost 5 bases, and 13 bases lay between the germline ends.

About this clone itself: One end of the junction fails to match germline, which may point to a read error. J is TRBJ1-4 and V is TRBV5-6, with D tentatively TRBD1 (5 bases). The germline V gene encodes CDR1 SGHDT and CDR2 YYEEEE. The CDR3 runs to 12 residues. The CDR3 loop reads CASSLAGRAESF. The CDR3 nucleotides read TGTGCCAGCAGCTTGGCTGGCAGGGCGGAATCTTTT.